The 11 T cell receptor beta chains in this list originate from one sample, sequenced in a study of cytomegalovirus exposure and HLA in healthy donors. The study ran its PCR with 60 Vbeta and 13 Jbeta primers. This table comes from immunoSEQ multiplex PCR, and its TCRdb copy is limited to in-frame clones, with some not included. The sample carries over 95,000 clones, approximately 80% recorded once. The sequenced material came from PBMCs. Receptors originate from a middle-aged man in good health and CMV-seropositive.

The chain is built from TRBV7-9 and TRBJ2-1; possible D gene TRBD2, 6 bases. V lost 5 bases to trimming and J lost 1 base, with 12 bases between them. The CDR3 length is 15 residues. Germline CDR1 and CDR2: SEHNR and FQNEAQ (reference sequence). CDR3 in DNA: TGTGCCAGCAGCCCTCTAGGAGGGTCCTACAATGAGCAGTTCTTC. Its translation: CASSPLGGSYNEQFF.

The chain combines TRBV15 with TRBJ1-6; 7 bases align to TRBD1. Trimming took 9 bases from V and 7 from J; bases not matched to a gene: 15. Per germline, CDR1 LNHNV and CDR2 YYDKDF (reference sequence). The CDR3 spans 16 residues. The CDR3 protein is CATRTGTAKLNSPLHF. The CDR3, as DNA: TGTGCCACGAGAACCGGGACAGCAAAGCTAAATTCACCCCTCCACTTT.

The V gene is TRBV10-1, the J gene TRBJ2-7, with D possibly matching TRBD1 (6 bases). The V end was cut by 8 bases, the J end by 3 bases, with 17 bases between. The CDR3 spans 14 residues. Germline values: CDR1 WNHNN, CDR2 SYGVQD (reference sequence). CDR3 nucleotide sequence: TGCGCCAGCCACGAAGGACAGAAGTTCTACGAGCAGTACTTC. This translates into CASHEGQKFYEQYF.

The chain carries TRBV10-2 and TRBJ2-4; 10 bases match TRBD1. Germline assignment: CDR1 WSHSY and CDR2 SAAADI. Trimming cost V 7 bases and J 9 bases; bases outside gene matches: 6. The CDR3 consists of 13 residues. The CDR3 reads CASNRQGAGIQYF. The CDR3 DNA follows: TGCGCCAGCAACAGACAGGGGGCTGGCATTCAGTACTTC.

On this clone: Its ends do not fully match the called genes, so a read error is possible. The chain employs TRBV5-1 and TRBJ2-6; TRBD1 is a possible D gene (5 bases). This CDR3 contains 16 residues. Germline V gene sequence: CDR1 SGHRS, CDR2 YFSETQ. CDR3 in DNA: TGCGCCAGCAGCTTTCGTAGGCGTGCTGGGGCCAACGGCCTGACTTTC. This translates into CASSFRRRAGANGLTF.

V is TRBV5-1 and J is TRBJ2-5; D not resolved. The V and J ends lost 2 bases and 0 bases respectively, with 8 bases between them. Germline V gives CDR1 SGHRS, CDR2 YFSETQ. The CDR3 is made up of 14 amino acids. Here the CDR3 reads CASSLQTYQETQYF. The CDR3, as DNA: TGCGCCAGCAGCTTACAAACGTACCAAGAGACCCAGTACTTC. The full variable domain, with the rest looked up from reference TRBV5-1 and TRBJ2-5, is KAGVTQTPRYLIKTRGQQVTLSCSPISGHRSVSWYQQTPGQGLQFLFEYFSETQRNKGNFPGRFSGRQFSNSRSEMNVSTLELGDSALYLCASSLQTYQETQYFGPGTRLLVL.

The chain employs TRBV5-1 and TRBJ2-2, with D possibly TRBD1 on 6 matching bases. The length of the CDR3 is 17 residues. The ends were cut back, 1 base at V and 7 bases at J, with 20 bases in the middle. Germline loops: CDR1 SGHRS, CDR2 YFSETQ. The CDR3 DNA reads TGCGCCAGCAGCTTGCTAGATGTGAGACAGGTCCACGGGGAGCTGTTTTTT. As protein: CASSLLDVRQVHGELFF.

The chain employs TRBV7-2 and TRBJ2-5, with 9 bases lining up with TRBD1. CDR3 length equals 15 residues. CDR1 SGHTA and CDR2 FQGNSA come from the germline V gene. V trimming: 5 bases; J trimming: 2 bases; junction bases outside the gene matches: 6. CDR3 DNA: TGTGCCAGCAGCGGACAGGGGAGGTGGCAAGAGACCCAGTACTTC. Translation gives CASSGQGRWQETQYF. The whole variable domain, remainder taken from reference TRBV7-2 and TRBJ2-5, is GAGVSQSPSNKVTEKGKDVELRCDPISGHTALYWYRQSLGQGLEFLIYFQGNSAPDKSGLPSDRFSAERTGGSVSTLTIQRTQQEDSAVYLCASSGQGRWQETQYFGPGTRLLVL.

This clone was counted only a few times. The chain is built from TRBV18 and TRBJ1-4; D is possibly TRBD1 (6 bases). The CDR3 is 15 residues long. The germline gives CDR1 KGHSH, CDR2 LQKENI. The germline V and J ends were trimmed by 6 bases and 0 bases, with 11 bases remaining between them. CDR3 DNA: TGTGCCAGCTCGCGAGGACAGTCAACTAATGAAAAACTGTTTTTT. It is translated as CASSRGQSTNEKLFF.

The J gene is TRBJ2-7, the V gene TRBV27; a possible D gene is TRBD1 (6 bases). CDR3 size: 15 residues. Germline values: CDR1 MNHEY, CDR2 SMNVEV (reference sequence). V lost 8 bases to trimming and J lost 4 bases, with 21 bases between them. CDR3 region: CASHPRRGQQYEQYF. The CDR3 DNA sequence: TGTGCCAGCCACCCCCGCAGGGGCCAACAATACGAGCAGTACTTC.

The J gene is TRBJ2-7, the V gene TRBV11-2; possible D gene TRBD1, 5 bases. The V gene's germline CDR1 is SGHAT and CDR2 FQNNGV. CDR3 size: 13 residues. With 3 bases removed from V and 5 bases from J, the gap between germline ends came to 11 bases. In DNA, the CDR3 is TGTGCCAGCAGCTTGGGGCTGGACGACGAGCAGTACTTC. Translated: CASSLGLDDEQYF. Variable domain in full (rest from reference TRBV11-2 and TRBJ2-7): EAGVAQSPRYKIIEKRQSVAFWCNPISGHATLYWYQQILGQGPKLLIQFQNNGVVDDSQLPKDRFSAERLKGVDSTLKIQPAKLEDSAVYLCASSLGLDDEQYFGPGTRLTVT.